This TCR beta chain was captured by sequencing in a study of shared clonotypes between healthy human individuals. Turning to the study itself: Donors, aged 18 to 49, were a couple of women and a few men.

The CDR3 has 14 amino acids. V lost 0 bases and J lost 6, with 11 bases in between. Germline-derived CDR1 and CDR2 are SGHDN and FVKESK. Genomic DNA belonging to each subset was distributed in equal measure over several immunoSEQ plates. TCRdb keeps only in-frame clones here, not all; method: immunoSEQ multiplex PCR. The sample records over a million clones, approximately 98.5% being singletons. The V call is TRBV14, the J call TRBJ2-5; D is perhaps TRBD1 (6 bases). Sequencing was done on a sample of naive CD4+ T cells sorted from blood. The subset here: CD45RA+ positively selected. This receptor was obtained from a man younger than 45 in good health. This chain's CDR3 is CASSQEIRGKTQYF. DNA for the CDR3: TGTGCCAGCAGCCAAGAGATCAGGGGAAAGACCCAGTACTTC. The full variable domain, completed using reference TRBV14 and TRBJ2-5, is EAGVTQFPSHSVIEKGQTVTLRCDPISGHDNLYWYRRVMGKEIKFLLHFVKESKQDESGMPNNRFLAERTGGTYSTLKVQPAELEDSGVYFCASSQEIRGKTQYFGPGTRLLVL.